A selection of T cell receptor beta chains follows, all from one sample in a study of cytomegalovirus exposure and HLA in healthy donors. The table came from immunoSEQ multiplex PCR; TCRdb's copy has only in-frame clones and leaves some out. The sample carries approximately 220,000 clones, roughly 80% recorded once. Sample: PBMCs. The source of these receptors is a middle-aged man in good health and CMV-seronegative. Each CDR3 is given with its conserved first and last residue. D genes are given only for firm matches. Not all rows give a size; the values are once, few, many and, for expanded clones, a class.

NA,TRBV6-6,NA,15,TRBJ2-1,CASTPRQTSYNEQFF,TGTGCCAGCACCCCCCGACAGACCTCCTACAATGAGCAGTTCTTC
NA,TRBV6-5,TRBD1,15,TRBJ2-7,CASSQYRQGGYEQYF,TGTGCCAGCAGCCAATACCGACAGGGGGGCTACGAGCAGTACTTC
NA,TRBV5-1,TRBD1,14,TRBJ2-1,CASSLGQGHNEQFF,TGCGCCAGCAGCCTGGGACAGGGACACAATGAGCAGTTCTTC
few,TRBV15,NA,16,TRBJ1-5,CATSRPGQTSNQPQHF,TGTGCCACCAGCAGGCCCGGACAGACTAGCAATCAGCCCCAGCATTTT
NA,TRBV5-8,NA,13,TRBJ2-7,CASSFGVTYEQYF,TGTGCCAGCAGCTTCGGAGTGACCTACGAGCAGTACTTC
NA,TRBV2,TRBD2,16,TRBJ2-1,CASSDLAGEKYNEQFF,TGTGCCAGCAGTGATCTAGCGGGAGAAAAGTACAATGAGCAGTTCTTC
NA,TRBV5-5,TRBD2,15,TRBJ2-2,CASMGGAFNTGELFF,TGTGCCAGCATGGGAGGGGCATTTAACACCGGGGAGCTGTTTTTT
NA,TRBV7-6,TRBD1,16,TRBJ1-2,CASSAPRQGAPVGYTF,TGTGCCAGCAGCGCACCCCGACAGGGGGCTCCCGTTGGCTACACCTTC
NA,TRBV6-5,NA,14,TRBJ1-2,CASSSERGYYGYTF,TGTGCCAGCAGTAGTGAAAGGGGGTACTATGGCTACACCTTC
NA,TRBV19,TRBD2,16,TRBJ2-3,CASRKLAGGSADTQYF,TGTGCCAGTAGAAAATTAGCGGGGGGATCGGCAGATACGCAGTATTTT
NA,TRBV19,NA,14,TRBJ2-7,CASSIVGTSYEQYF,TGTGCCAGTAGTATAGTAGGGACTTCCTACGAGCAGTACTTC
NA,TRBV4-3,TRBD2,18,TRBJ2-1,CASSQGLGDSGGRSEQFF,TGCGCCAGCAGCCAAGGTCTTGGGGACAGCGGGGGGAGGAGTGAGCAGTTCTTC
NA,TRBV11-2,NA,15,TRBJ1-3,CASSLDRSSGNTIYF,TGTGCCAGCAGCTTAGACAGAAGCTCTGGAAACACCATATATTTT
NA,TRBV19,TRBD2,14,TRBJ2-7,CASSMNGRAYEQYF,TGTGCCAGTAGTATGAACGGGAGGGCCTACGAGCAGTACTTC
NA,TRBV6-5,TRBD1,15,TRBJ2-2,CASSSPGTGIGELFF,TGTGCCAGCAGTTCCCCCGGGACAGGGATCGGGGAGCTGTTTTTT
few,TRBV18,NA,16,TRBJ2-6,CASSRTGGSGANVLTF,TGTGCCAGCTCGCGAACAGGTGGCTCTGGGGCCAACGTCCTGACTTTC
once,TRBV4-3,NA,12,TRBJ1-2,CASSSSYYGHTF,TGCGCCAGCAGCTCAAGTTACTATGGCCACACCTTC
NA,TRBV16,TRBD1,14,TRBJ2-1,CASSSTGVYNEQFF,TGTGCCAGCAGCTCAACAGGGGTCTACAATGAGCAGTTCTTC
NA,TRBV5-6,NA,11,TRBJ2-1,CASSLYNEQFF,TGTGCCAGCAGCTTGTATAATGAGCAGTTCTTC
NA,TRBV27,NA,13,TRBJ2-6,CASSFFGANVLTF,TGTGCCAGCAGTTTCTTTGGGGCCAACGTCCTGACTTTC
NA,TRBV7-6,NA,14,TRBJ2-2,CASRPTTNTGELFF,TGTGCCAGCAGACCTACTACGAACACCGGGGAGCTGTTTTTT
NA,TRBV11-2,NA,15,TRBJ2-7,CASSLGQGILGEQYF,TGTGCCAGCAGCTTAGGGCAGGGCATCTTAGGGGAGCAGTACTTC
NA,TRBV11-2,TRBD2,16,TRBJ2-4,CASSYDRGGWGNIQYF,TGTGCCAGCAGCTACGACCGGGGAGGGTGGGGAAACATTCAGTACTTC
NA,TRBV10-1,NA,15,TRBJ2-5,CASSEEGLPQETQYF,TGCGCCAGCAGTGAGGAGGGACTCCCCCAAGAGACCCAGTACTTC
NA,TRBV7-2,TRBD1,13,TRBJ1-2,CASRSGQGDGYTF,TGTGCCAGCAGATCGGGACAGGGGGATGGCTACACCTTC
NA,TRBV7-9,TRBD2,15,TRBJ2-1,CASSSGLAGYNEQFF,TGTGCCAGCAGCTCCGGACTAGCGGGCTACAATGAGCAGTTCTTC
NA,TRBV2,TRBD2,16,TRBJ2-7,CASSEPSGRSSYEQYF,TGTGCCAGCAGTGAACCTAGCGGGAGGAGCTCCTACGAGCAGTACTTC
NA,TRBV4-1,NA,15,TRBJ2-1,CASSQDFGGGDEQFF,TGCGCCAGCAGCCAAGATTTTGGAGGGGGGGATGAGCAGTTCTTC
NA,TRBV9,TRBD2,18,TRBJ2-1,CASSVVGGSGPRYNEQFF,TGTGCCAGCAGCGTAGTCGGCGGGAGTGGGCCCCGGTACAATGAGCAGTTCTTC
NA,TRBV18,NA,14,TRBJ1-3,CASSPGSLGNTIYF,TGTGCCAGCTCACCGGGCTCTTTAGGAAACACCATATATTTT
few,TRBV5-4,NA,11,TRBJ2-7,CASSPGYEQYF,TGTGCCAGCAGCCCAGGGTACGAGCAGTACTTC
once,TRBV6-1,NA,14,TRBJ1-2,CASQPGGFSHGYTF,TGTGCCAGCCAACCGGGGGGCTTCTCCCATGGCTACACCTTC
once,TRBV6-1,NA,15,TRBJ2-2,CASSPGQTYTGELFF,TGTGCCAGCAGCCCCGGACAGACTTACACCGGGGAGCTGTTTTTT
NA,TRBV2,NA,14,TRBJ2-7,CASSDLQGGDEQYF,TGTGCCAGCAGTGACTTACAGGGTGGCGACGAGCAGTACTTC
NA,TRBV6-4,NA,15,TRBJ2-2,CASSEIWAPTGELFF,TGTGCCAGCAGTGAAATATGGGCTCCGACCGGGGAGCTGTTTTTT
NA,TRBV5-1,NA,16,TRBJ2-7,CASSPGAGVSSYEQYF,TGCGCCAGCAGCCCCGGCGCAGGCGTAAGCTCCTACGAGCAGTACTTC
NA,TRBV9,NA,16,TRBJ2-1,CASSNVREKSYNEQFF,TGTGCCAGCAGCAACGTCCGGGAGAAATCCTACAATGAGCAGTTCTTC
NA,TRBV2,NA,13,TRBJ2-1,CASSYSSYNEQFF,TGTGCCAGCAGTTACAGCTCCTACAATGAGCAGTTCTTC
NA,TRBV7-8,TRBD2,20,TRBJ2-5,CASSLARTSGRPGSKEAQYF,TGTGCCAGCAGCTTAGCCAGGACTAGCGGGAGGCCTGGCTCTAAAGAGGCCCAGTACTTC
once,TRBV5-1,TRBD2,16,TRBJ2-5,CASSPGLAGGTETQYF,TGCGCCAGCAGCCCGGGACTAGCGGGAGGGACGGAGACCCAGTACTTC
NA,TRBV6-5,NA,13,TRBJ2-5,CASRQGRKETQYF,TGTGCCAGCAGACAGGGACGAAAAGAGACCCAGTACTTC
NA,TRBV11-2,NA,15,TRBJ2-1,CASSSRHPPYNEQFF,TGTGCCAGCAGCTCCCGACATCCCCCCTACAATGAGCAGTTCTTC
NA,TRBV25-1,TRBD2,17,TRBJ2-7,CASRPSITSGGSYEQYF,TGTGCCAGCAGACCGAGCATCACTAGCGGGGGATCCTACGAGCAGTACTTC
NA,TRBV5-1,TRBD1,14,TRBJ1-6,CASSPGQEHSPLHF,TGCGCCAGCAGCCCGGGACAGGAGCATTCACCCCTCCACTTT
NA,TRBV14,NA,15,TRBJ2-5,CASSQGIWQLETQYF,TGTGCCAGCAGCCAAGGCATTTGGCAGTTGGAGACCCAGTACTTC
NA,TRBV9,TRBD2,15,TRBJ2-7,CASSLGAGGINEQYF,TGTGCCAGCAGCCTTGGGGCGGGGGGTATCAACGAGCAGTACTTC